A selection of T cell receptor beta chains follows, all from one sample in a study of T cell responses to AZD1222 COVID-19 vaccine. Only in-frame clones appear in the TCRdb table, and some are missing; sequencing was by immunoSEQ multiplex PCR. The sample shows approximately 100,000 clones, around 86% of them seen only once. Sequences were derived from peripheral blood, sampled 28 days after the second dose of the MenACWY control vaccine. These receptors originate from an adult who received the MenACWY meningococcal vaccine as a control. The CDR3 runs from the conserved cysteine through the conserved F or W. The D gene is left open where the match is weak. A row's size may be missing; if present it is once, few, many or a size class.

D: NA; size: NA; J: TRBJ2-7; V: TRBV28; CDR3: CASGQEAYEQYF; DNA: TGTGCCAGCGGGCAGGAGGCCTACGAGCAGTACTTC
D: TRBD2; size: NA; J: TRBJ2-2; V: TRBV5-4; CDR3: CASSLLAGVYTGELFF; DNA: TGTGCCAGCAGCTTACTCGCGGGGGTTTACACCGGGGAGCTGTTTTTT
D: NA; size: NA; J: TRBJ1-2; V: TRBV11-2; CDR3: CASSPQGNYGYTF; DNA: TGTGCCAGCAGTCCACAGGGAAACTATGGCTACACCTTC
D: NA; size: NA; J: TRBJ2-5; V: TRBV7-3; CDR3: CASSLKGSAPPETQYF; DNA: TGTGCCAGCAGCTTAAAGGGCTCGGCGCCCCCAGAGACCCAGTACTTC
D: NA; size: NA; J: TRBJ1-2; V: TRBV3-1/TRBV3-2; CDR3: CASSQGLNNYGYTF; DNA: TGTGCCAGCAGCCAAGGGCTCAACAACTATGGCTACACCTTC
D: TRBD1; size: NA; J: TRBJ1-1; V: TRBV5-8; CDR3: CASRPGTGGGNTEAFF; DNA: TGTGCCAGCAGGCCCGGGACAGGGGGCGGGAACACTGAAGCTTTCTTT
D: NA; size: NA; J: TRBJ2-6; V: TRBV7-6; CDR3: CASSLVPFSGANVLTF; DNA: TGTGCCAGCAGCTTAGTGCCCTTCTCTGGGGCCAACGTCCTGACTTTC
D: NA; size: NA; J: TRBJ2-7; V: TRBV5-1; CDR3: CASSPATGPEQYF; DNA: TGCGCCAGCAGCCCGGCGACAGGTCCCGAGCAGTACTTC
D: TRBD1; size: NA; J: TRBJ2-7; V: TRBV6-4; CDR3: CASRPGQIYEQYF; DNA: TGTGCCAGCAGACCGGGACAGATATACGAGCAGTACTTC
D: TRBD1; size: NA; J: TRBJ1-6; V: TRBV4-3; CDR3: CASSPGTGVPPLHF; DNA: TGCGCCAGCAGCCCCGGGACAGGGGTGCCACCCCTCCACTTT
D: TRBD1; size: NA; J: TRBJ1-2; V: TRBV5-1; CDR3: CASSEQGNYGYTF; DNA: TGCGCCAGCAGCGAACAGGGGAACTATGGCTACACCTTC
D: NA; size: NA; J: TRBJ1-1; V: TRBV4-2; CDR3: CASSLGGQATEAFF; DNA: TGTGCCAGCAGCCTAGGAGGGCAGGCCACTGAAGCTTTCTTT
D: NA; size: NA; J: TRBJ1-1; V: TRBV12-3/TRBV12-4; CDR3: CASSLVVGLEAFF; DNA: TGTGCCAGCAGTTTAGTGGTCGGGCTTGAAGCTTTCTTT
D: NA; size: NA; J: TRBJ2-1; V: TRBV2; CDR3: CATEVGGLGNEQFF; DNA: TGTGCCACCGAGGTGGGGGGGCTCGGCAATGAGCAGTTCTTC
D: TRBD1; size: NA; J: TRBJ2-7; V: TRBV18; CDR3: CASSIGTAYYEQYF; DNA: TGTGCCAGCTCGATCGGGACAGCCTATTACGAGCAGTACTTC
D: TRBD1; size: NA; J: TRBJ1-1; V: TRBV7-6; CDR3: CASSLVGQGSAYIKNTEAFF; DNA: TGTGCCAGCAGCTTAGTCGGACAGGGGAGCGCCTATATAAAGAACACTGAAGCTTTCTTT
D: NA; size: NA; J: TRBJ1-2; V: TRBV7-3; CDR3: CASSLAPGDGYTF; DNA: TGTGCCAGCAGCTTAGCCCCGGGGGATGGCTACACCTTC
D: TRBD1; size: NA; J: TRBJ2-7; V: TRBV2; CDR3: CASRDRANEQYF; DNA: TGTGCCAGCCGGGACAGGGCTAATGAGCAGTACTTC
D: NA; size: NA; J: TRBJ2-1; V: TRBV5-1; CDR3: CASSLGQVDNEQFF; DNA: TGCGCCAGCAGCTTGGGACAGGTGGACAATGAGCAGTTCTTC
D: TRBD2; size: NA; J: TRBJ2-1; V: TRBV19; CDR3: CASSPSRTSYNEQFF; DNA: TGTGCCAGTAGTCCTTCCCGGACTAGCTACAATGAGCAGTTCTTC
D: TRBD2; size: NA; J: TRBJ2-7; V: TRBV7-2; CDR3: CASSSGLAHEQYF; DNA: TGTGCCAGCAGCTCAGGACTAGCTCACGAGCAGTACTTC
D: TRBD2; size: NA; J: TRBJ2-1; V: TRBV7-2; CDR3: CASSLGPAGTYNEQFF; DNA: TGTGCCAGCAGCTTAGGCCCAGCGGGGACCTACAATGAGCAGTTCTTC
D: NA; size: NA; J: TRBJ2-1; V: TRBV3-1/TRBV3-2; CDR3: CASSQGETGEKHNEQFF; DNA: TGTGCCAGCAGCCAAGGCGAGACGGGGGAGAAACACAATGAGCAGTTCTTC
D: NA; size: NA; J: TRBJ1-1; V: TRBV6-5; CDR3: CASTPRMNTEAFF; DNA: TGTGCCAGCACCCCGCGGATGAACACTGAAGCTTTCTTT
D: TRBD1; size: NA; J: TRBJ1-1; V: TRBV19; CDR3: CASSGPGGAHTEAFF; DNA: TGTGCCAGTAGTGGACCAGGGGGCGCCCACACTGAAGCTTTCTTT
D: NA; size: NA; J: TRBJ2-7; V: TRBV12-3/TRBV12-4; CDR3: CASSFTPGYEQYF; DNA: TGTGCCAGCAGTTTTACCCCGGGATACGAGCAGTACTTC
D: NA; size: NA; J: TRBJ1-6; V: TRBV4-1; CDR3: CASSNGRTANSPLHF; DNA: TGCGCCAGCAGCAATGGGCGGACAGCGAATTCACCCCTCCACTTT
D: NA; size: NA; J: TRBJ1-3; V: TRBV7-2; CDR3: CASTRLGGSGNTIYF; DNA: TGTGCCAGCACACGCCTGGGGGGATCTGGAAACACCATATATTTT
D: NA; size: NA; J: TRBJ2-5; V: TRBV7-2; CDR3: CASSLIEDQYF; DNA: TGTGCCAGCAGCTTAATAGAGGACCAGTACTTC
D: NA; size: NA; J: TRBJ1-1; V: TRBV15; CDR3: CATSRGMGYSNTEAFF; DNA: TGTGCCACCAGCAGAGGGATGGGTTACTCGAACACTGAAGCTTTCTTT
D: NA; size: NA; J: TRBJ2-7; V: TRBV2; CDR3: CASSDGWGDRQYF; DNA: TGTGCCAGCAGTGACGGGTGGGGGGATAGGCAGTACTTC
D: NA; size: NA; J: TRBJ2-6; V: TRBV3-1/TRBV3-2; CDR3: CASSQVGLASGANVLTF; DNA: TGTGCCAGCAGCCAAGTGGGCTTGGCCTCTGGGGCCAACGTCCTGACTTTC
D: NA; size: once; J: TRBJ2-7; V: TRBV7-8; CDR3: CASSYGRTSYEQYF; DNA: TGTGCCAGCAGCTACGGACGGACCTCCTACGAGCAGTACTTC
D: NA; size: NA; J: TRBJ1-2; V: TRBV11-2; CDR3: CASSPLRGVDGYTF; DNA: TGTGCCAGCAGCCCATTGAGGGGAGTGGATGGCTACACCTTC
D: TRBD1; size: NA; J: TRBJ2-6; V: TRBV5-1; CDR3: CASSRVLGTGNSGANVLTF; DNA: TGCGCCAGCAGCCGCGTGTTAGGGACAGGGAACTCTGGGGCCAACGTCCTGACTTTC
D: NA; size: NA; J: TRBJ1-1; V: TRBV11-2; CDR3: CASSLRAVTEAFF; DNA: TGTGCCAGCAGCTTGAGGGCTGTCACTGAAGCTTTCTTT
D: NA; size: NA; J: TRBJ2-7; V: TRBV29-1; CDR3: CSVEAGKEQYF; DNA: TGCAGCGTTGAGGCGGGGAAAGAGCAGTACTTC
D: NA; size: NA; J: TRBJ2-2; V: TRBV5-8; CDR3: CASSLVRTASNTGELFF; DNA: TGTGCCAGCAGCTTGGTCAGGACGGCCTCGAACACCGGGGAGCTGTTTTTT
D: TRBD1; size: NA; J: TRBJ2-7; V: TRBV28; CDR3: CASTPGRDRAYEQYF; DNA: TGTGCCAGCACCCCCGGTCGGGACAGAGCTTACGAGCAGTACTTC
D: NA; size: NA; J: TRBJ2-7; V: TRBV5-6; CDR3: CASSLVQSYEQYF; DNA: TGTGCCAGCAGCTTGGTCCAGTCTTACGAGCAGTACTTC
D: NA; size: NA; J: TRBJ1-3; V: TRBV5-1; CDR3: CASSLDPEGRGNTIYF; DNA: TGCGCCAGCAGCCTGGACCCCGAGGGGCGAGGAAACACCATATATTTT
D: NA; size: NA; J: TRBJ1-5; V: TRBV5-5; CDR3: CASSTTRSGQPQHF; DNA: TGTGCCAGCAGCACGACACGGTCGGGTCAGCCCCAGCATTTT
D: TRBD1; size: once; J: TRBJ2-3; V: TRBV2; CDR3: CASWTGTGGARETDTQYF; DNA: TGTGCCAGTTGGACCGGGACAGGGGGCGCGAGGGAGACAGATACGCAGTATTTT
D: TRBD1; size: NA; J: TRBJ1-2; V: TRBV5-6; CDR3: CASSRGPYGYTF; DNA: TGTGCCAGCAGCAGGGGGCCTTATGGCTACACCTTC
D: NA; size: NA; J: TRBJ2-3; V: TRBV12-3/TRBV12-4; CDR3: CASSLFQPDTQYF; DNA: TGTGCCAGCAGTTTATTTCAGCCAGATACGCAGTATTTT
D: NA; size: NA; J: TRBJ2-7; V: TRBV11-2; CDR3: CASSLAAGIFYEQYF; DNA: TGTGCCAGCAGCTTAGCGGCAGGGATCTTCTACGAGCAGTACTTC
D: NA; size: NA; J: TRBJ2-1; V: TRBV3-1/TRBV3-2; CDR3: CASSRHLSSGLFF; DNA: TGTGCCAGCAGCAGGCATCTCAGTAGCGGTCTGTTCTTC
D: NA; size: few; J: TRBJ2-7; V: TRBV29-1; CDR3: CSVLGLRGTYEQYF; DNA: TGCAGCGTCCTGGGTCTTCGGGGTACCTACGAGCAGTACTTC
D: TRBD1; size: NA; J: TRBJ1-2; V: TRBV20-1; CDR3: CSASGTGYGYTF; DNA: TGCAGTGCTAGTGGGACAGGCTATGGCTACACCTTC
D: NA; size: NA; J: TRBJ1-2; V: TRBV11-3; CDR3: CASSFRTGPPTF; DNA: TGTGCCAGCAGCTTCCGAACAGGTCCCCCCACCTTC
D: NA; size: NA; J: TRBJ2-2; V: TRBV11-3; CDR3: CASSFMGIGELFF; DNA: TGTGCCAGCAGCTTTATGGGTATCGGGGAGCTGTTTTTT
D: NA; size: NA; J: TRBJ2-1; V: TRBV5-3; CDR3: CARSPWRSNEQFF; DNA: TGTGCCAGAAGCCCATGGCGGTCCAATGAGCAGTTCTTC
D: TRBD1; size: few; J: TRBJ2-5; V: TRBV9; CDR3: CASSPRDREEETQYF; DNA: TGTGCCAGCAGCCCTCGGGACAGGGAGGAAGAGACCCAGTACTTC
D: TRBD1; size: NA; J: TRBJ2-1; V: TRBV6-2/TRBV6-3; CDR3: CASSLDVQGQPSYNEQFF; DNA: TGTGCCAGCAGTCTTGACGTCCAGGGACAGCCTTCCTACAATGAGCAGTTCTTC
D: NA; size: NA; J: TRBJ2-5; V: TRBV18; CDR3: CASDPPAHKYQETQYF; DNA: TGTGCCAGCGACCCCCCAGCGCACAAGTACCAAGAGACCCAGTACTTC